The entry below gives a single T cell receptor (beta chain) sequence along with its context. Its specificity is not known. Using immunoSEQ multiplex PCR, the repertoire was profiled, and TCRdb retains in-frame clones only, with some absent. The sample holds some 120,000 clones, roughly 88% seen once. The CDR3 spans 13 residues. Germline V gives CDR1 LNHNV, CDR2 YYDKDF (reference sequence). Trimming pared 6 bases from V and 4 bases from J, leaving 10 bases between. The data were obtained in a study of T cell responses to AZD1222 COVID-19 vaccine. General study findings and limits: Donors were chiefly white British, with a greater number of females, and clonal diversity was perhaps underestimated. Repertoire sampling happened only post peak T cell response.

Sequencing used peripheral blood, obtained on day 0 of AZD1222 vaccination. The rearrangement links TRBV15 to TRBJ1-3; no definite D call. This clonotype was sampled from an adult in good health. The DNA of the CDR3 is TGTGCCACCAGGCTCTGGGAGGGAAACACCATATATTTT. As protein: CATRLWEGNTIYF.